The clone carrying this TCR beta chain was observed a handful of times. This sample stems from a study of blood T cell repertoires in COVID-19. The table came from immunoSEQ multiplex PCR; TCRdb's copy has only in-frame clones and leaves some out. The data contain 150,000 to 200,000 clones, 78% of them seen just once; the ten biggest clones take up 15% to 20%. The CDR3 consists of 13 residues. The junction had 5 bases not matched to a gene; V was cut back by 3 bases and J by 8 bases. In germline, CDR1 is MDHEN, CDR2 SYDVKM. The sample taken for sequencing was PBMCs or T cells enriched from blood (not recorded which). The receptor was isolated from a woman aged 45-65 years who had recovered from COVID-19. The chain recombines TRBV28 with TRBJ1-2; TRBD1 aligns across 8 bases. This CDR3 is CASSFRTGYGYTF. In DNA form, the CDR3 reads TGTGCCAGCAGTTTTAGGACAGGGTACGGCTACACCTTC.